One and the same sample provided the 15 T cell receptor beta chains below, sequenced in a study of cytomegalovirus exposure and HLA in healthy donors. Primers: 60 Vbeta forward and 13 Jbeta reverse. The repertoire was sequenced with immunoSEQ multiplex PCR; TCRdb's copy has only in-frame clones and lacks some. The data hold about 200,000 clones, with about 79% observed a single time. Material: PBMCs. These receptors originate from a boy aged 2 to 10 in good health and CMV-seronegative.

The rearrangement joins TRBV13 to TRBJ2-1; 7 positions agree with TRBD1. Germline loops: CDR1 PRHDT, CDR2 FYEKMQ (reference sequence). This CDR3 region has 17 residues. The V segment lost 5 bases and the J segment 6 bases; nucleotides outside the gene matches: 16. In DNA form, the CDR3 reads TGTGCCAGCAGCCTACTTCCGCAGGGGGTAGGGGGCAATGAGCAGTTCTTC. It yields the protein CASSLLPQGVGGNEQFF.

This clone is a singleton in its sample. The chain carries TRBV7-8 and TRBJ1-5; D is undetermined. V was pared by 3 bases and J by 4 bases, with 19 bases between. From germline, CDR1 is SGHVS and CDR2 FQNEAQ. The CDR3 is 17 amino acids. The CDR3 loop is CASSLGMGRAANQPQHF. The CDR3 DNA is TGTGCCAGCAGCTTGGGAATGGGGAGGGCCGCGAATCAGCCCCAGCATTTT.

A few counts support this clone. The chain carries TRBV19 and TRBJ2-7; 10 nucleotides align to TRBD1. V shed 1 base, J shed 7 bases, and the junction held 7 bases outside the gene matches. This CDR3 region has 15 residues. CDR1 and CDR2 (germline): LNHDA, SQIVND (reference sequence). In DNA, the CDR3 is TGTGCCAGTAGTATAGGGGGACAGGGGTTCTTGGAGCAGTACTTC. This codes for CASSIGGQGFLEQYF.

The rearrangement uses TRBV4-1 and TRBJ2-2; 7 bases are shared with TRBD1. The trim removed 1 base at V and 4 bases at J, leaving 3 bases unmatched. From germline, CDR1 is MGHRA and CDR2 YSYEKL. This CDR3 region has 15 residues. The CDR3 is CASSQGTGATGELFF. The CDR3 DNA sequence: TGCGCCAGCAGCCAAGGAACAGGGGCCACCGGGGAGCTGTTTTTT.

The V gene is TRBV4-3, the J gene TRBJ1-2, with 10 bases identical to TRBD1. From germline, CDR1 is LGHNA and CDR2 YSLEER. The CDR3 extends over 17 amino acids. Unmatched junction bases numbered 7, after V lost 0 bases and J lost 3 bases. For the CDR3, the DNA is TGCGCCAGCAGCCAAGATGGGGACAGGGGATCCTACTATGGCTACACCTTC. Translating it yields CASSQDGDRGSYYGYTF.

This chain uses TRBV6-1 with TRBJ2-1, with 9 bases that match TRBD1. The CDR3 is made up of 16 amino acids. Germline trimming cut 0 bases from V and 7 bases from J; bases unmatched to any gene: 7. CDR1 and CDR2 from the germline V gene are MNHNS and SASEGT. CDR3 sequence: CASSEAGGQGRNEQFF. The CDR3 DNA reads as TGTGCCAGCAGTGAAGCGGGTGGACAGGGGAGGAATGAGCAGTTCTTC.

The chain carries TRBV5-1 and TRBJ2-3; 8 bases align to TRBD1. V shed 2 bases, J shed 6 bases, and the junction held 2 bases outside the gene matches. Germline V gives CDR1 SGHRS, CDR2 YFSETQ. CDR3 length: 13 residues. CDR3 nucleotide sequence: TGCGCCAGCAGCTTTGCAGGGGGCGATACGCAGTATTTT. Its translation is CASSFAGGDTQYF. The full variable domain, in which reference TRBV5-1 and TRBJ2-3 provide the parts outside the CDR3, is KAGVTQTPRYLIKTRGQQVTLSCSPISGHRSVSWYQQTPGQGLQFLFEYFSETQRNKGNFPGRFSGRQFSNSRSEMNVSTLELGDSALYLCASSFAGGDTQYFGPGTRLTVL.

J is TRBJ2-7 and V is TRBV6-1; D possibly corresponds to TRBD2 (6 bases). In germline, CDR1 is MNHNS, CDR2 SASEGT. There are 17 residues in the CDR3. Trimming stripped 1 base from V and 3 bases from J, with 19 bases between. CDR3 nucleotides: TGTGCCAGCAGTGAAGAGTTATGGGGACGGAGGGTCTACGAGCAGTACTTC. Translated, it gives CASSEELWGRRVYEQYF.

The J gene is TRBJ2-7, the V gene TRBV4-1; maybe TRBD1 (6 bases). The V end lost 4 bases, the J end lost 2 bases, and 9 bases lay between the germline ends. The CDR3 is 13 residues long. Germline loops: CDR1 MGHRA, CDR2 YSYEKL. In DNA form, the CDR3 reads TGCGCCAGCAGCCCGACAGGAACCTACGAGCAGTACTTC. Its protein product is CASSPTGTYEQYF.

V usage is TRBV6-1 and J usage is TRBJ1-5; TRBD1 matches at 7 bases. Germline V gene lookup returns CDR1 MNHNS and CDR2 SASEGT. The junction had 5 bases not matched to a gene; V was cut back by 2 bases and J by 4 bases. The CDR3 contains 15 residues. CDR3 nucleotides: TGTGCCAGCAGTGAAATCCGGGACAGAAATCAGCCCCAGCATTTT. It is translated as CASSEIRDRNQPQHF.

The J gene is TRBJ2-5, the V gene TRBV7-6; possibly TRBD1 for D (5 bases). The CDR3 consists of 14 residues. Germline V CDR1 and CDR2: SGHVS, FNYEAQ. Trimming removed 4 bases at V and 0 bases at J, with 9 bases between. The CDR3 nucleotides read TGTGCCAGCAGCTCCGGACACTACCAAGAGACCCAGTACTTC. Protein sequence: CASSSGHYQETQYF.

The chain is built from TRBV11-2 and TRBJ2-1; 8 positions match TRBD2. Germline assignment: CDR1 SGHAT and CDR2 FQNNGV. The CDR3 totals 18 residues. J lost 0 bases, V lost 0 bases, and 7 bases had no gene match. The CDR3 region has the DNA TGTGCCAGCAGCTTAGAGGGTGGGGCGGGGGGCTCCTACAATGAGCAGTTCTTC. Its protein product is CASSLEGGAGGSYNEQFF.

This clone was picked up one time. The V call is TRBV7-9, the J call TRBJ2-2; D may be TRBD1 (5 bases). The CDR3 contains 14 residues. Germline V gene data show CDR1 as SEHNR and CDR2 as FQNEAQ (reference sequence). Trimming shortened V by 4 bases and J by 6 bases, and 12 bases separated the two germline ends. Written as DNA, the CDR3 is TGTGCCAGCAGCTGGACCCTAGGGGCCGGGGAGCTGTTTTTT. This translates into CASSWTLGAGELFF. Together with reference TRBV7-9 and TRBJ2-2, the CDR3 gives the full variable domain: DTGVSQNPRHKITKRGQNVTFRCDPISEHNRLYWYRQTLGQGPEFLTYFQNEAQLEKSRLLSDRFSAERPKGSFSTLEIQRTEQGDSAMYLCASSWTLGAGELFFGEGSRLTVL.

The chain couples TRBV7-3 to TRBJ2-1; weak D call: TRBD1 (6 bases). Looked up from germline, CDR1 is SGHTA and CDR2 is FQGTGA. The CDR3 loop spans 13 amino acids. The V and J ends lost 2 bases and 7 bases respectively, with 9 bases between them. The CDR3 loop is CASSLRQGNEQFF. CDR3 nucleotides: TGTGCCAGCAGCTTACGGCAGGGGAATGAGCAGTTCTTC.

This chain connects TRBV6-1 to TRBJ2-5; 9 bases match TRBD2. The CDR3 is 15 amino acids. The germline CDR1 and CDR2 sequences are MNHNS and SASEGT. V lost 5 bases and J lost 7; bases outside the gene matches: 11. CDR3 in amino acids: CASSPFAGGLGTQYF. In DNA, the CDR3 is TGTGCCAGCAGTCCCTTTGCGGGGGGGCTTGGGACCCAGTACTTC.